Following are 23 T cell receptor beta chains from one sample sequenced in a study of blood T cell repertoires in COVID-19. Clones were read by immunoSEQ multiplex PCR, and TCRdb kept only the in-frame ones, dropping some. The data contain about 85,000 clones, around nine tenths of them singletons. Sequenced: peripheral blood. The receptors originated from a man between 60 and 75 years old with acute or convalescent COVID-19.

The chain recombines TRBV5-4 with TRBJ2-3; possibly TRBD1 for D (5 bases). The germline V and J ends were trimmed by 9 bases and 2 bases, with 7 bases remaining between them. Germline V gives CDR1 SGHNT, CDR2 YYREEE (reference sequence). CDR3 length: 11 amino acids. CDR3 protein: CATDNTDTQYF. CDR3 sequence (DNA): TGTGCCACGGACAACACAGATACGCAGTATTTT.

This clone turned up a few times. The gene calls are TRBV5-5 and TRBJ1-2, with TRBD1 matching 7 bases. With 4 bases clipped from V and 4 bases from J, the junction kept 13 bases outside the gene matches. The CDR3 is 16 amino acids. Per the germline V gene, CDR1 is SGHKS and CDR2 is YYEKEE (reference sequence). CDR3 nucleotide sequence: TGTGCCAGCAGCCCTGATGGGGGACAGATACTCTATGGCTACACCTTC. The encoded protein is CASSPDGGQILYGYTF.

V usage is TRBV2 and J usage is TRBJ2-1; 9 bases map to TRBD2. This CDR3 is 13 amino acids long. The germline V gene encodes CDR1 SNHLY and CDR2 FYNNEI. V gave up 8 bases and J gave up 3 bases; unmatched junction bases: 2. In DNA form, the CDR3 reads TGTGCCAGCTTGACTAGCGGCTACAATGAGCAGTTCTTC. Its protein product is CASLTSGYNEQFF.

This rearrangement joins TRBV7-2 to TRBJ1-2; weak D call: TRBD1 (6 bases). CDR3 length: 14 residues. Germline V gives CDR1 SGHTA, CDR2 FQGNSA. The V gene lost 8 bases and the J gene lost 0 bases, with 13 bases spanning the gap. This CDR3 reads CASGKDSSNYGYTF. DNA of the CDR3: TGTGCCAGCGGAAAGGACAGTTCTAACTATGGCTACACCTTC.

The chain couples TRBV18 to TRBJ1-1; tentative D call: TRBD1 (5 bases). Per the germline V gene, CDR1 is KGHSH and CDR2 is LQKENI. This CDR3 is 15 amino acids long. The ends were cut back, 2 bases at V and 0 bases at J, with 10 bases in the middle. CDR3 amino acids: CASSPGRQLNTEAFF. Here the CDR3 DNA reads TGTGCCAGCTCACCAGGTCGACAGCTGAACACTGAAGCTTTCTTT. Combining the CDR3 with reference TRBV18 and TRBJ1-1 gives the whole variable domain NAGVMQNPRHLVRRRGQEARLRCSPMKGHSHVYWYRQLPEEGLKFMVYLQKENIIDESGMPKERFSAEFPKEGPSILRIQQVVRGDSAAYFCASSPGRQLNTEAFFGQGTRLTVV.

The V gene is TRBV23-1, the J gene TRBJ2-7, with D perhaps matching TRBD2 (6 bases). TRBV23-1 is treated as an ORF (open reading frame) with a function not yet certain. CDR3 size: 15 residues. Trimming cost V 2 bases and J 5 bases, with 16 bases left between them. The CDR3 region has the DNA TGCGCCAGCAGTCAACTCGGGACTGTCGGGGACGAGCAGTACTTC. It yields the protein CASSQLGTVGDEQYF.

This chain connects TRBV29-1 to TRBJ2-7; 7 bases match TRBD1. The junction had 11 bases not matched to a gene; V was cut back by 5 bases and J by 7 bases. The CDR3 covers 13 residues. Germline V gene data show CDR1 as SQVTM and CDR2 as ANQGSEA. DNA for the CDR3: TGCAGCGTTACGACCCCAGGACAGGCTGAGCAGTACTTC. Translation: CSVTTPGQAEQYF.

This rearrangement joins TRBV12-5 to TRBJ1-1; D may be TRBD1 (6 bases). CDR1 and CDR2 (germline): LGHNT, FRNRAP. The CDR3 covers 14 residues. Trimming pared 6 bases from V and 0 bases from J, leaving 11 bases between. CDR3: CASGTGTLNTEAFF. As DNA, the CDR3 is TGTGCTAGTGGCACAGGGACGTTGAACACTGAAGCTTTCTTT.

The CDR3 loop is CASSERGGLDTEAFF. The CDR3 nucleotides read TGTGCCAGCAGTGAAAGGGGGGGGCTGGACACTGAAGCTTTCTTT. This chain connects TRBV6-1 to TRBJ1-1, with a tentative D call TRBD1 (6 bases). CDR1 is MNHNS, CDR2 SASEGT, per germline. This CDR3 has 15 residues. Trimming pared 2 bases from V and 3 bases from J, leaving 13 bases between.

The J gene is TRBJ1-5, the V gene TRBV18; no clear D gene. Trimming cost V 2 bases and J 5 bases, with 7 bases left between them. This CDR3 has 13 residues. CDR1 and CDR2 from the germline V gene are KGHSH and LQKENI. The CDR3 nucleotides are TGTGCCAGCTCACCAGATTTAGATCAGCCCCAGCATTTT. Its translation: CASSPDLDQPQHF. The variable domain in full, completed from reference TRBV18 and TRBJ1-5, reads NAGVMQNPRHLVRRRGQEARLRCSPMKGHSHVYWYRQLPEEGLKFMVYLQKENIIDESGMPKERFSAEFPKEGPSILRIQQVVRGDSAAYFCASSPDLDQPQHFGDGTRLSIL.

This clone was observed many times. The V call is TRBV1, the J call TRBJ1-2; no DNA check was done on the table's D call, TRBD1. TRBV1 is deemed a pseudogene. The CDR3 extends over 15 amino acids. DNA for the CDR3: TGCACCAGCCCCTCACCCCATGACAGGGCCTATGGCTACACCTTC. Residues: CTSPSPHDRAYGYTF.

V is TRBV4-3 and J is TRBJ1-4; maybe TRBD1 (6 bases). From germline, CDR1 is LGHNA and CDR2 YSLEER. Trimming left V 6 bases short and J 6 bases short, with 11 bases between. The CDR3 sequence is 13 residues long. CDR3 region: CASSQNRDEKLFF. The CDR3 nucleotides read TGCGCCAGCAGTCAAAACAGGGATGAAAAACTGTTTTTT.

This clone was seen only once. This sequence joins TRBV14 and TRBJ1-4; D gene uncertain. Per the germline V gene, CDR1 is SGHDN and CDR2 is FVKESK. The V gene lost 1 base and the J gene lost 6 bases, with 9 bases spanning the gap. The CDR3 extends over 14 amino acids. The CDR3 sequence is CASSQVALDEKLFF. The CDR3 DNA reads TGTGCCAGCAGCCAAGTAGCTCTGGATGAAAAACTGTTTTTT.

The chain carries TRBV6-6 and TRBJ1-2, with D possibly TRBD1 on 5 matching bases. The ends were cut back, 2 bases at V and 2 bases at J, with 9 bases in the middle. Germline-derived CDR1 and CDR2 are MNHNY and SVGAGI (reference sequence). The CDR3 has 14 amino acids. The CDR3 sequence: CASSYRGGNYGYTF. CDR3 nucleotide sequence: TGTGCCAGCAGTTACCGGGGGGGAAACTATGGCTACACCTTC.

The chain is built from TRBV13 and TRBJ2-5; TRBD1 might be the D (5 bases). V gave up 0 bases and J gave up 5 bases, with 16 bases separating them. The V gene's germline CDR1 is PRHDT and CDR2 FYEKMQ (reference sequence). The length of the CDR3 is 16 residues. The CDR3 DNA is TGTGCCAGCAGCTTAGGGCGGCAGGGTGCTGGGGAGACCCAGTACTTC. Its protein is CASSLGRQGAGETQYF.

The rearrangement joins TRBV7-2 to TRBJ2-3, with no clear D. CDR1 and CDR2 (germline): SGHTA, FQGNSA. The CDR3 loop spans 15 amino acids. Trimming removed 3 bases at V and 0 bases at J, with 10 bases between. CDR3 DNA: TGTGCCAGCAGCTTGGTGCGAACTAGCACAGATACGCAGTATTTT. It yields the protein CASSLVRTSTDTQYF.

This chain links TRBV7-6 with TRBJ1-3; D is undetermined. Per the germline V gene, CDR1 is SGHVS and CDR2 is FNYEAQ. The CDR3 totals 16 residues. Trimming shortened V by 5 bases and J by 0 bases, and 14 bases separated the two germline ends. The DNA for the CDR3 is TGTGCCAGCAGCCTTTCGACACGACCCTCTGGAAACACCATATATTTT. It yields the protein CASSLSTRPSGNTIYF. The full variable domain, completed using reference TRBV7-6 and TRBJ1-3, is GAGVSQSPRYKVTKRGQDVALRCDPISGHVSLYWYRQALGQGPEFLTYFNYEAQQDKSGLPNDRFSAERPEGSISTLTIQRTEQRDSAMYRCASSLSTRPSGNTIYFGEGSWLTVV.

The chain carries TRBV21-1 and TRBJ1-4. TRBV21-1 is tagged as a pseudogene. The CDR3 sequence is 16 residues long. This CDR3 is CASSKAPGYNNEKLFF. The CDR3 DNA reads as TGTGCCAGCAGCAAAGCACCGGGATACAACAATGAAAAACTGTTTTTT.

This chain connects TRBV2 to TRBJ2-1; 8 nucleotides agree with TRBD1. The CDR3 covers 16 residues. Trimming cost V 3 bases and J 7 bases; bases outside gene matches: 11. Germline assignment: CDR1 SNHLY and CDR2 FYNNEI. CDR3 bases: TGTGCCAGCAGTGATCCCCGCCAGGGGGCTGGGAATGAGCAGTTCTTC. It is translated as CASSDPRQGAGNEQFF.

The chain recombines TRBV12-3 or TRBV12-4 with TRBJ2-2; tentative D call: TRBD2 (5 bases). V lost 6 bases, J lost 7 bases, and 9 bases lay in between. The CDR3 has 12 amino acids. CDR3 sequence reads: CASRRAGGELFF. The CDR3 nucleotides are TGTGCCAGCAGAAGGGCGGGCGGGGAGCTGTTTTTT.

The V call is TRBV4-3, the J call TRBJ2-7; TRBD1 agrees at 11 bases. The germline V gene encodes CDR1 LGHNA and CDR2 YSLEER. V was clipped by 1 base and J by 5 bases; unmatched bases: 4. The CDR3 consists of 15 residues. CDR3 sequence reads: CASSQARDRGNEQYF. The CDR3 bases are TGCGCCAGCAGCCAAGCAAGGGACAGGGGGAACGAGCAGTACTTC.

The chain uses TRBV6-2 or TRBV6-3 and TRBJ2-1, with 10 bases matching TRBD2. In germline, CDR1 is MNHEY, CDR2 SVGEGT. Trimming took 4 bases from V and 4 from J; bases not matched to a gene: 1. This CDR3 region has 14 residues. CDR3 protein: CASSLAGGYNEQFF. CDR3 sequence (DNA): TGTGCCAGCAGTTTAGCGGGGGGATACAATGAGCAGTTCTTC.

The chain carries TRBV10-3 and TRBJ1-3; weak D call: TRBD1 (5 bases). The germline CDR1 and CDR2 sequences are ENHRY and SYGVKD. Trimming left V 0 bases short and J 4 bases short, with 16 bases between. The CDR3 extends over 17 amino acids. CDR3 loop: CAISESRQPAAGNTIYF. The DNA for the CDR3 is TGTGCCATCAGTGAGTCTAGACAGCCCGCTGCGGGAAACACCATATATTTT.